The 25 T cell receptor beta chains reported below all come from one sample, sequenced in a study of blood T cell repertoires in COVID-19 (dated by TCRdb to the early 2020s). The library was produced with the immunoSEQ multiplex PCR assay. TCRdb holds this immuneACCESS table with in-frame rearrangements only. Some clones are missing; in checked studies, unresolved V genes explain under half, and the rest has no known cause. The sample includes 60,000 to 75,000 clones, with more than 60% observed a single time. The top ten hold 4.5% to 7% of the sample. The material sequenced was peripheral blood. These receptors were obtained from a woman aged 65 to 85 with acute or convalescent COVID-19.

The chain has TRBV7-9 and TRBJ2-1; D is perhaps TRBD2 (6 bases). Trimming removed 5 bases from V and 10 bases from J, with 15 bases in between. This CDR3 spans 13 amino acids. Germline CDR1 reads SEHNR; CDR2 reads FQNEAQ (reference sequence). In DNA form, the CDR3 reads TGTGCCAGCAGCGACCCGCCGGAGGGAGAGCAGTTCTTC. It is translated as CASSDPPEGEQFF.

J is TRBJ2-3 and V is TRBV6-2 or TRBV6-3; 8 bases match TRBD1. This CDR3 has 14 residues. Germline CDR1 MNHEY, CDR2 SVGEGT. Trimming cost V 5 bases and J 1 base; bases outside gene matches: 2. The CDR3 sequence is CASSKTGGTDTQYF. The CDR3 coding sequence is TGTGCCAGCAGTAAGACAGGGGGCACAGATACGCAGTATTTT.

The chain's CDR3 is CASSEIPGLAPFQHTDTQYF. The CDR3 coding sequence is TGTGCCAGCAGTGAGATACCGGGACTAGCCCCCTTTCAACACACAGATACGCAGTATTTT. J is TRBJ2-3 and V is TRBV6-1; 9 nucleotides align to TRBD2. From germline, CDR1 is MNHNS and CDR2 SASEGT. There are 20 residues in the CDR3. V lost 3 bases, J lost 2 bases, and 18 bases stayed unmatched.

This clone was found a few times. This rearrangement joins TRBV6-1 to TRBJ1-5; weak D call: TRBD1 (6 bases). V gave up 3 bases and J gave up 2 bases, with 14 bases separating them. This CDR3 is built from 16 residues. Germline V gives CDR1 MNHNS, CDR2 SASEGT. In DNA form, the CDR3 reads TGTGCCAGCAGTGACCTTAGGGGGAAAGGCAATCAGCCCCAGCATTTT. It translates to CASSDLRGKGNQPQHF.

This chain links TRBV28 with TRBJ1-5, with D uncertain. Germline assignment: CDR1 MDHEN and CDR2 SYDVKM. The CDR3 runs 15 residues. V lost 1 base and J 4 bases, leaving 11 bases between the germline ends. Written as DNA, the CDR3 is TGTGCCAGCAGTTTATCGGGAAGGGTAAATCAGCCCCAGCATTTT. This codes for CASSLSGRVNQPQHF.

The V and J genes are TRBV5-1 and TRBJ2-4; no firm D call. CDR3 length: 13 amino acids. V dropped 5 bases and J dropped 7 bases, with 13 bases sitting between them. Germline V CDR1 and CDR2: SGHRS, YFSETQ. CDR3 region: CASRRPEANIQYF. DNA for the CDR3: TGCGCCAGCAGGAGGCCCGAGGCTAACATTCAGTACTTC.

V and J are TRBV21-1 and TRBJ2-1; TRBD1, as called in the table, went unchecked against the DNA. TRBV21-1 is termed a pseudogene. The CDR3 contains 11 residues. The CDR3 DNA reads as TGTGCCAGCACGGCAGGGCCTGAGCAGTTCTTC. Encoded protein: CASTAGPEQFF.

The rearrangement uses TRBV10-3 and TRBJ1-1; D remains unclear. Germline-derived CDR1 and CDR2 are ENHRY and SYGVKD. Trimming removed 3 bases from V and 1 base from J, with 9 bases in between. The CDR3 is made up of 14 amino acids. The CDR3 sequence: CAISDLGPNTEAFF. DNA for the CDR3: TGTGCCATCAGTGATCTGGGCCCGAACACTGAAGCTTTCTTT.

The chain carries TRBV9 and TRBJ2-3; D possibly corresponds to TRBD2 (6 bases). This CDR3 has 18 amino acids. Germline CDR1 SGDLS, CDR2 YYNGEE. The V end lost 3 bases, the J end lost 0 bases, and 20 bases lay between the germline ends. As DNA, the CDR3 is TGTGCCAGCAGCGCCGCTGAACCGGGGGTTTGGAGCACAGATACGCAGTATTTT. This codes for CASSAAEPGVWSTDTQYF.

The chain employs TRBV29-1 and TRBJ1-2; TRBD1 matches at 9 bases. This CDR3 has 13 amino acids. Germline CDR1 and CDR2: SQVTM and ANQGSEA. V was clipped by 5 bases and J by 5 bases; unmatched bases: 6. The CDR3 DNA reads TGCAGCGTTACTACAGGGGGCGAGTATGGCTACACCTTC. Encoded protein: CSVTTGGEYGYTF.

This chain links TRBV30 with TRBJ2-1; no clear D gene. In germline, CDR1 is GTSNPN, CDR2 SVGIG (reference sequence). This CDR3 comprises 15 residues. Deletions cut 2 bases from V and 6 bases from J, with 17 bases between. The CDR3 coding sequence is TGTGCCTGGAGTTTCACCGGGTTACTACGCAATGAGCAGTTCTTC. Amino acid sequence: CAWSFTGLLRNEQFF.

This rearrangement joins TRBV5-1 to TRBJ2-2; 9 bases fit TRBD1. Germline-derived CDR1 and CDR2 are SGHRS and YFSETQ. With 1 base clipped from V and 6 bases from J, the junction kept 4 bases outside the gene matches. The CDR3 covers 15 residues. CDR3 nucleotide sequence: TGCGCCAGCAGCTTGCAACAGGGGGCCGCCGGGGAGCTGTTTTTT. This translates into CASSLQQGAAGELFF.

This chain links TRBV6-5 with TRBJ2-2, with 9 bases that match TRBD1. This CDR3 region has 15 residues. Germline V gene sequence: CDR1 MNHEY, CDR2 SVGAGI. The V gene end was trimmed by 4 bases and the J gene end by 4 bases; junction bases not matched to a gene: 4. The CDR3 loop is CASSSGQGTTGELFF. The CDR3 DNA is TGTGCCAGCAGTTCGGGACAGGGTACCACCGGGGAGCTGTTTTTT.

In DNA, the CDR3 is TGTGCCAGTAGCCGGGACAGGAGCTCCTACGAGCAGTACTTC. Protein: CASSRDRSSYEQYF. The J gene is TRBJ2-7, the V gene TRBV19; 8 bases fit TRBD1. Germline values: CDR1 LNHDA, CDR2 SQIVND (reference sequence). The CDR3 is 14 residues long. The V and J ends lost 6 bases and 0 bases, in that order; junction bases with no gene match: 4.

The gene calls are TRBV6-2 or TRBV6-3 and TRBJ1-5; D gene uncertain. CDR3 length: 14 amino acids. Deletions cut 6 bases from V and 4 bases from J, with 13 bases between. CDR1 and CDR2 (germline): MNHEY, SVGEGT. The DNA of the CDR3 is TGTGCCAGCAGCTCGGCGGGTTCGAATCAGCCCCAGCATTTT. Amino acid sequence: CASSSAGSNQPQHF.

This chain connects TRBV7-8 to TRBJ2-7; 8 nucleotides line up with TRBD1. V lost 5 bases to trimming and J lost 3 bases; unmatched junction nucleotides: 9. This CDR3 region has 15 residues. Germline CDR1 and CDR2: SGHVS and FQNEAQ. The CDR3 loop reads CASSGRGQGRYEQYF. CDR3 nucleotides: TGTGCCAGCAGCGGAAGAGGACAGGGCCGCTACGAGCAGTACTTC.

The chain uses TRBV6-5 and TRBJ2-7, with D possibly matching TRBD1 (6 bases). V was clipped by 5 bases and J by 0 bases, with 14 bases between them. CDR3 length: 15 residues. Looked up from germline, CDR1 is MNHEY and CDR2 is SVGAGI. The CDR3 coding sequence is TGTGCCAGCAGTCCCGGACAGAGATACTCCTACGAGCAGTACTTC. It translates to CASSPGQRYSYEQYF.

This rearrangement joins TRBV29-1 to TRBJ1-5; D remains ambiguous. The CDR3 contains 14 residues. Germline loops: CDR1 SQVTM, CDR2 ANQGSEA. The V end was cut by 2 bases, the J end by 4 bases, with 12 bases between. CDR3 coding DNA: TGCAGCGTTGAAACCCAGGATCCTAATCAGCCCCAGCATTTT. It encodes CSVETQDPNQPQHF.

This sequence joins TRBV6-1 and TRBJ2-5; the match to TRBD2 covers 9 bases. J gave up 5 bases and V 0 bases, and 7 bases lay outside the gene matches. Per germline, CDR1 MNHNS and CDR2 SASEGT. The CDR3 has 16 amino acids. The CDR3 is CASSEAPSGARETQYF. CDR3 nucleotides: TGTGCCAGCAGTGAAGCCCCTAGCGGGGCCCGGGAGACCCAGTACTTC.

This chain connects TRBV4-1 to TRBJ2-1, with D possibly TRBD1 on 6 matching bases. Per germline, CDR1 MGHRA and CDR2 YSYEKL. The CDR3 spans 18 residues. V was shortened by 3 bases and J by 9 bases, with 27 bases between the two germline ends. DNA of the CDR3: TGCGCCAGCAGCCATCCCGGGACACGTATAATCTCCAAGGGTGAGCAGTTCTTC. Its protein is CASSHPGTRIISKGEQFF.

The chain is built from TRBV4-1 and TRBJ2-7; 14 nucleotides align to TRBD2. Germline CDR1 and CDR2: MGHRA and YSYEKL. The J segment lost 7 bases and the V segment lost 11 bases, leaving 10 bases of the junction unmatched. The CDR3 totals 14 residues. DNA for the CDR3: TGCGCCCGCCGACTAGCGGGGGGGTTTGGGGAGCAGTACTTC. Translating gives CARRLAGGFGEQYF.

The chain carries TRBV29-1 and TRBJ1-2; TRBD1 is a possible D gene (5 bases). V lost 7 bases and J 3 bases, leaving 12 bases between the germline ends. CDR3 length: 12 residues. CDR1 SQVTM and CDR2 ANQGSEA come from the germline V gene. Written as DNA, the CDR3 is TGCAGCGGTGGCGGGGGGGACTATGGCTACACCTTC. The encoded protein is CSGGGGDYGYTF.

The rearrangement links TRBV9 to TRBJ2-7, with TRBD2 matching 10 bases. Germline loops: CDR1 SGDLS, CDR2 YYNGEE. Trimming at V came to 0 bases and at J to 4 bases, leaving 4 bases not matched to a gene. The CDR3 runs 15 residues. CDR3 nucleotides: TGTGCCAGCAGCGTAGACAGCGGGGGGGCTTACGAGCAGTACTTC. Translation: CASSVDSGGAYEQYF.

As regards this clone: The same CDR3 can be traced to other DNA sequences in this sample. The chain recombines TRBV7-3 with TRBJ2-3, with 7 bases lining up with TRBD2. The CDR3 contains 15 residues. The germline V gene has CDR1 SGHTA and CDR2 FQGTGA. Trimming took 0 bases from V and 1 from J; bases not matched to a gene: 1. CDR3 nucleotide sequence: TGTGCCAGCAGCTTAACGGCGGGGGGCACAGATACGCAGTATTTT. As protein: CASSLTAGGTDTQYF.

The chain couples TRBV5-1 to TRBJ2-5; TRBD1 matches at 11 bases. In germline, CDR1 is SGHRS, CDR2 YFSETQ. V shed 4 bases, J shed 4 bases, and the junction held 3 bases outside the gene matches. The CDR3 loop spans 14 amino acids. The CDR3 here is CASSPGTGGETQYF. The CDR3 DNA reads as TGCGCCAGCAGCCCCGGGACAGGGGGAGAGACCCAGTACTTC.